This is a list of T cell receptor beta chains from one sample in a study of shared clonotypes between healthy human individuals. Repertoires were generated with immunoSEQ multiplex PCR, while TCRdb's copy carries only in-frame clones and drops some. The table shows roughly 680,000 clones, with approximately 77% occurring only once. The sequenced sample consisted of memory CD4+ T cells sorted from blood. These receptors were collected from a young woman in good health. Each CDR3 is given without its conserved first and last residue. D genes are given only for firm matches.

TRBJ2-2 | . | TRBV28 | ASSPWDTPSTGELF
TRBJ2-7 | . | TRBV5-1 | ASSLSRDPALSSYEQY
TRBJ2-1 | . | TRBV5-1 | ASTPVGGISNEQF
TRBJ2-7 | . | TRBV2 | ASRDQGIEQY
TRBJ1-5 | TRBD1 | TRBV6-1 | ASSEANRGQGFRPQH
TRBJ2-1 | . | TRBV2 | ASIGQAKNEQF
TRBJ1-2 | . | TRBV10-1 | ASKRPTVGCYGYT
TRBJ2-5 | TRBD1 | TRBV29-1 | SGGQGEETQY
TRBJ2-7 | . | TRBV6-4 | ALRDWNSYEQY
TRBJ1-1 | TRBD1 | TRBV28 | ASFTRGTDGTEAF
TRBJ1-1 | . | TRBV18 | ASSGDGASGAKAF
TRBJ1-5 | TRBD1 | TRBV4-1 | ASRGQGRYQPQH
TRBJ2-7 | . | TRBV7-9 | ASSQWLGQEGEQY
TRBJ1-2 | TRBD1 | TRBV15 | ATSRGQGAYGYT
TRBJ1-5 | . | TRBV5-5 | ASSLVSGANQPQH
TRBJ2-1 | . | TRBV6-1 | ASSDVSSEQF
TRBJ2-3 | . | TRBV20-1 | SAEGDTQY
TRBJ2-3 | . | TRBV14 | ASSQGPFPTDTQY
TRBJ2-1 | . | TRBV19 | ASSHRRSQLPPYNEQF
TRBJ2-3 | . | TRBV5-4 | ASSQRTAASTDTQY
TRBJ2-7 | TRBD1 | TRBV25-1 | ASDPPGQGFSYEQY
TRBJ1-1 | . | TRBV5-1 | ASSFVAGSEAF
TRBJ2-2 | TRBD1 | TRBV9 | ASSAGGLVGELF